This TCR beta chain was sequenced for a study of long-term antiretroviral therapy in people with HIV. Study details: Some samples came about a decade before the 2015 immediate-ART recommendation, and these were the earliest. Whole-study results and caveats: Specimens of blood were obtained during about 2003 to 2018, possibly under older ART regimens.

Donors needed at least one pre-ART PBMC sample plus at least two post-ART samples. They ran version v3.0 of the immunoSEQ assay at survey level. Clones were read by immunoSEQ multiplex PCR, and TCRdb kept only the in-frame ones, dropping some. The table includes under 50,000 clones, approximately 86% detected once. With respect to this clone: Antigen specificity is unknown.

With V trimmed by 5 bases and J by 5 bases, 11 bases remained unmatched. CDR1 LNHDA and CDR2 SQIVND come from the germline V gene (reference sequence). The CDR3 runs 16 residues. This chain joins TRBV19 and TRBJ2-1, with TRBD2 identical over 8 bases. The clonotype comes from a woman younger than 35 with HIV. Material: unsorted PBMCs, obtained just before starting antiretroviral therapy. CDR3 in amino acids: CASSGWGVAGNNEQFF. CDR3 nucleotide sequence: TGTGCCAGTAGTGGATGGGGGGTAGCGGGAAACAATGAGCAGTTCTTC.